One and the same sample provided the 18 T cell receptor beta chains below, sequenced in a study of cytomegalovirus exposure and HLA in healthy donors. PCR used 60 Vbeta primers and 13 Jbeta primers. The protocol was immunoSEQ multiplex PCR, while the TCRdb copy is restricted to in-frame clones and leaves out a portion. The sample holds roughly 150,000 clones; around four fifths are singletons and the top ten take about 1.5%. The sequenced sample consisted of PBMCs. These receptors all stem from a male donor in good health and CMV-seronegative.

The chain joins TRBV19 to TRBJ2-5; D is perhaps TRBD2 (5 bases). CDR3 length: 12 residues. V was clipped by 10 bases and J by 4 bases, with 13 bases between them. CDR1 is LNHDA, CDR2 SQIVND, per germline (reference sequence). The CDR3 is CATKSEGETQYF. The DNA for the CDR3 is TGTGCCACCAAGAGCGAGGGAGAGACCCAGTACTTC.

A word on this clone: One junction end does not reproduce the germline sequence, and a read error may be involved. V gene TRBV7-7 combines with J gene TRBJ2-1; 7 bases fit TRBD1. This CDR3 spans 13 amino acids. Germline V lookup: CDR1 SSHAT, CDR2 FNYEAQ (reference sequence). The CDR3 loop reads CASSRTGDNEQFF. CDR3 DNA: TGTGCTAGCAGCCGGACAGGAGACAATGAGCAGTTCTTC.

V and J are TRBV9 and TRBJ2-1; D ambiguous. Germline loops: CDR1 SGDLS, CDR2 YYNGEE. This CDR3 contains 15 residues. The V end lost 1 base, the J end lost 4 bases, and 12 bases lay between the germline ends. This chain's CDR3 is CASSVQETPYNEQFF. CDR3 nucleotides: TGTGCCAGCAGCGTACAGGAAACCCCTTACAATGAGCAGTTCTTC. The full variable domain, rest sourced from reference TRBV9 and TRBJ2-1, is DSGVTQTPKHLITATGQRVTLRCSPRSGDLSVYWYQQSLDQGLQFLIQYYNGEERAKGNILERFSAQQFPDLHSELNLSSLELGDSALYFCASSVQETPYNEQFFGPGTRLTVL.

The V gene is TRBV10-3, the J gene TRBJ2-2, with 11 bases matching TRBD1. Germline V gives CDR1 ENHRY, CDR2 SYGVKD. The CDR3 contains 14 residues. After removal of 9 bases from V and 4 bases from J, the junction contained 4 bases not matched to a gene. The CDR3 loop reads CAISGTGGTGELFF. The CDR3 DNA is TGTGCCATTTCCGGGACAGGGGGCACCGGGGAGCTGTTTTTT.

This chain links TRBV9 with TRBJ2-6; D unresolved. The V and J ends lost 2 bases and 3 bases respectively, with 15 bases between them. The V gene's germline CDR1 is SGDLS and CDR2 YYNGEE. CDR3 length equals 17 residues. CDR3 residues: CASSVPLMTGGANVLTF. Written as DNA, the CDR3 is TGTGCCAGCAGCGTGCCACTTATGACGGGTGGGGCCAACGTCCTGACTTTC. The full variable domain, with the rest looked up from reference TRBV9 and TRBJ2-6, is DSGVTQTPKHLITATGQRVTLRCSPRSGDLSVYWYQQSLDQGLQFLIQYYNGEERAKGNILERFSAQQFPDLHSELNLSSLELGDSALYFCASSVPLMTGGANVLTFGAGSRLTVL.

In this sample, this clone turned up a few times. The V gene is TRBV5-1, the J gene TRBJ2-5; 8 bases line up with TRBD1. With 0 bases clipped from V and 5 bases from J, the junction kept 6 bases outside the gene matches. CDR3 length equals 15 residues. The germline CDR1 and CDR2 sequences are SGHRS and YFSETQ. The CDR3 DNA follows: TGCGCCAGCAGCTTGGTCGGGACAGGAGGCGAGACCCAGTACTTC. It translates to CASSLVGTGGETQYF.

The genes are TRBV7-9 and TRBJ1-1; a possible D gene is TRBD1 (5 bases). CDR1 and CDR2 from the germline V gene are SEHNR and FQNEAQ (reference sequence). V gave up 4 bases and J gave up 11 bases, with 20 bases separating them. This CDR3 has 14 amino acids. CDR3 nucleotides: TGTGCCAGCAGCTCCACTACAGGAGTCTGGGCGGCTTTCTTT. Its translation: CASSSTTGVWAAFF.

The chain combines TRBV4-2 with TRBJ2-3, with 11 nucleotides matching TRBD2. Germline V CDR1 and CDR2: LGHNA, YNFKEQ. This CDR3 is 16 amino acids long. V lost 1 base, J lost 0 bases, and 0 bases stayed unmatched. As DNA, the CDR3 is TGTGCCAGCAGCCAAGTAGCGGGGGGGAGCACAGATACGCAGTATTTT. As protein: CASSQVAGGSTDTQYF.

The chain uses TRBV5-1 and TRBJ2-3; tentatively, D is TRBD2 (6 bases). CDR1 SGHRS and CDR2 YFSETQ come from the germline V gene. CDR3 size: 15 residues. Between the trimmed V and J ends, which lost 1 base and 0 bases, there was a span of 9 bases. The CDR3 DNA reads TGCGCCAGCAGCTTGACGGGGGATAGCACAGATACGCAGTATTTT. Residues: CASSLTGDSTDTQYF.

The rearrangement links TRBV15 to TRBJ1-1, with D perhaps matching TRBD1 (5 bases). Trimming took off 1 base at V and 0 bases at J, with 12 bases between the two ends. The CDR3 sequence is 16 residues long. The germline V gene encodes CDR1 LNHNV and CDR2 YYDKDF (reference sequence). The CDR3 here is CATSRADGRVNTEAFF. CDR3 sequence (DNA): TGTGCCACCAGCAGAGCGGATGGCAGGGTGAACACTGAAGCTTTCTTT.

This clone was counted once. The chain recombines TRBV5-6 with TRBJ2-7; D is undetermined. V shed 3 bases and J shed 2 bases, with 12 bases lying between them. CDR1 SGHDT and CDR2 YYEEEE come from the germline V gene. The CDR3 is made up of 14 amino acids. CDR3 in amino acids: CASSSGMRTYEQYF. CDR3 bases: TGTGCCAGCAGCTCCGGCATGCGGACCTACGAGCAGTACTTC. The whole variable domain, remainder taken from reference TRBV5-6 and TRBJ2-7, is DAGVTQSPTHLIKTRGQQVTLRCSPKSGHDTVSWYQQALGQGPQFIFQYYEEEERQRGNFPDRFSGHQFPNYSSELNVNALLLGDSALYLCASSSGMRTYEQYFGPGTRLTVT.

This clone was picked up one time. V and J are TRBV5-4 and TRBJ2-5; TRBD2 aligns across 10 bases. CDR1 and CDR2 from the germline V gene are SGHNT and YYREEE (reference sequence). The CDR3 has 15 amino acids. V shed 0 bases, J shed 2 bases, and the junction held 1 base outside the gene matches. Here the CDR3 reads CASSLGGLAQETQYF. The DNA for the CDR3 is TGTGCCAGCAGCTTGGGGGGACTAGCGCAAGAGACCCAGTACTTC.

The table lists this clone with a count of one. The genes are TRBV7-2 and TRBJ1-1, with 7 bases aligning to TRBD1. This CDR3 contains 15 residues. Germline V lookup: CDR1 SGHTA, CDR2 FQGNSA. V was clipped by 6 bases and J by 2 bases; unmatched bases: 9. In nucleotides, the CDR3 is TGTGCCAGCAGTGATCCCGGGACAGCTAACACTGAAGCTTTCTTT. It codes for CASSDPGTANTEAFF.

This chain joins TRBV21-1 and TRBJ2-7; the table's D gene call, TRBD1, was not cross checked with the DNA. TRBV21-1 is described as a pseudogene. The CDR3 is made up of 16 amino acids. Here the CDR3 DNA reads TGTGCCAGCAGCACCCGTGGGGACAGTACTCATTACGAGCAGTACTTC. This codes for CASSTRGDSTHYEQYF.

The chain couples TRBV27 to TRBJ2-7, with D maybe TRBD1 (6 bases). This CDR3 has 14 residues. Trimming took 1 base from V and 2 from J, leaving 9 bases between them. Germline V gene sequence: CDR1 MNHEY, CDR2 SMNVEV (reference sequence). Here the CDR3 reads CASSLYRDAYEQYF. DNA of the CDR3: TGTGCCAGCAGTTTATACAGGGACGCCTACGAGCAGTACTTC.

V and J are TRBV28 and TRBJ2-5; D perhaps matches TRBD1 (5 bases). The CDR3 consists of 13 residues. Germline V gene data show CDR1 as MDHEN and CDR2 as SYDVKM. V lost 3 bases to trimming and J lost 6 bases, with 11 bases between them. The CDR3 nucleotides read TGTGCCAGCAGTTTGGGGCAGACGCAGACCCAGTACTTC. Its translation is CASSLGQTQTQYF.

The rearrangement links TRBV7-8 to TRBJ1-1, with a tentative D call TRBD1 (6 bases). The V gene's germline CDR1 is SGHVS and CDR2 FQNEAQ. V was clipped by 1 base and J by 6 bases, with 9 bases between them. CDR3 length: 13 residues. The CDR3 DNA is TGTGCCAGCAGCTTAGAAGGGGGACCTGAAGCTTTCTTT. Translated: CASSLEGGPEAFF.

The chain carries TRBV18 and TRBJ2-7, with 9 nucleotides matching TRBD1. The CDR3 sequence is 15 residues long. The germline V gene has CDR1 KGHSH and CDR2 LQKENI. V shed 3 bases and J 0 bases; nucleotides not matched to a gene: 3. The DNA of the CDR3 is TGTGCCAGCTCACCGGGGACAGGGAACTCCTACGAGCAGTACTTC. Protein product: CASSPGTGNSYEQYF.